This entry features one T cell receptor (beta chain) sequence. No antigen is known for it. The investigators reverse transcribed all of the isolated RNA, so they sequenced expressed TCRB transcripts. Clones were sequenced by immunoSEQ multiplex PCR, and TCRdb holds only the in-frame ones, with some missing. The sample has approximately 150,000 clones; about 63% are singletons. The sample originates from a study of beta chain features in type 1 diabetes. Germline loops: CDR1 SQVTM, CDR2 ANQGSEA. The V end lost 4 bases, the J end lost 5 bases, and 11 bases lay between the germline ends. There are 12 residues in the CDR3. Study findings and constraints: Among all four CD4+ subsets, Type 1 diabetes patients had TCRB CDR3s that were moderately but significantly shorter.

Sorted CD4+ subsets: naive, central memory, regulatory, stem cell-like memory (CD45RO/CCR7/CD25/CD127/CD95/CD27 panel). The clonotype comes from a man aged 25-45 years with type 1 diabetes. The chain uses TRBV29-1 and TRBJ2-5; D is undetermined. Sequenced: naive CD4+ T cells from blood. The CDR3 protein is CSVVVGGETQYF. CDR3 DNA: TGCAGCGTTGTAGTCGGTGGTGAGACCCAGTACTTC.